These 22 T cell receptor beta chains came from one sample sequenced in a study of identical twins. TCRdb itself ran the 5' RACE reads through MiXCR, one entry per CDR3 protein. The sample yields under 900,000 distinct CDR3 sequences, approximately 13% seen once. The data also belong to a second study, concerning yellow fever vaccine responses in identical twins.

Sequencing used PBMCs. Receptors were obtained from a woman in her late teens or twenties in good health.

The chain links TRBV3-1 to TRBJ2-5, with 9 bases identical to TRBD2. With 0 bases clipped from V and 0 bases from J, the junction kept 14 bases outside the gene matches. The CDR3 loop spans 20 amino acids. In germline, CDR1 is LGHDT, CDR2 YNNKEL (reference sequence). The CDR3 nucleotides read TGTGCCAGCAGCCAAGATATTGCGGGGGGGCCTCGTTCCCACCAAGAGACCCAGTACTTC. Translating gives CASSQDIAGGPRSHQETQYF.

This clonotype was observed a handful of times. The chain links TRBV5-1 to TRBJ2-5; a possible D gene is TRBD1 (5 bases). The CDR3 extends over 14 amino acids. V lost 2 bases, J lost 3 bases, and 11 bases lay in between. Germline-derived CDR1 and CDR2 are SGHRS and YFSETQ. The CDR3 protein is CASSFRQGEETQYF. The CDR3 bases are TGCGCCAGCAGCTTTAGGCAGGGCGAAGAGACCCAGTACTTC.

The CDR3, as DNA: TGTGCCAGCAGCCAAGATCCCGGACTCTACAATGAGCAGTTCTTC. As protein: CASSQDPGLYNEQFF. This chain connects TRBV4-2 to TRBJ2-1; D is possibly TRBD2 (5 bases). In germline, CDR1 is LGHNA, CDR2 YNFKEQ. V gave up 0 bases and J gave up 3 bases, with 9 bases separating them. The CDR3 totals 15 residues.

This clonotype was observed a handful of times. The gene calls are TRBV4-1 and TRBJ1-2; weak D call: TRBD1 (5 bases). Looked up from germline, CDR1 is MGHRA and CDR2 is YSYEKL. V was trimmed by 4 bases and J by 8 bases, leaving 14 bases between them. The CDR3 extends over 13 amino acids. The CDR3 coding sequence is TGCGCCAGCAGCCCCCTAGGGACGGGCGGCTACACCTTC. Protein sequence: CASSPLGTGGYTF.

This chain uses TRBV29-1 with TRBJ1-1; D might be TRBD1 (6 bases). In germline, CDR1 is SQVTM, CDR2 ANQGSEA. V was cut by 6 bases and J by 4 bases, with 18 bases left in between. The CDR3 loop spans 14 amino acids. The CDR3 sequence: CSVRGGRGGTEAFF. The CDR3 nucleotides read TGCAGCGTAAGGGGAGGCAGGGGTGGCACTGAAGCTTTCTTT.

The gene calls are TRBV20-1 and TRBJ2-2, with TRBD2 matching over 8 bases. V was pared by 3 bases and J by 7 bases, with 16 bases of the junction left unmatched. Per germline, CDR1 DFQATT and CDR2 SNEGSKA (reference sequence). This CDR3 is built from 17 residues. The CDR3 DNA reads as TGCAGTGCTAGTGGACGAAGCGGGAGAGCCCAAGACGGGGAGCTGTTTTTT. This gives the protein CSASGRSGRAQDGELFF.

This clonotype occurred a few times. The rearrangement links TRBV7-8 to TRBJ1-1; a weak D match, TRBD1 (5 bases). The CDR3 contains 13 residues. Trimming cost V 2 bases and J 4 bases, with 8 bases left between them. The V gene's germline CDR1 is SGHVS and CDR2 FQNEAQ. Written as DNA, the CDR3 is TGTGCCAGCAGCTTATCAGGGATCACTGAAGCTTTCTTT. Its translation: CASSLSGITEAFF.

The chain links TRBV12-3 or TRBV12-4 to TRBJ2-1, with 11 bases identical to TRBD1. V shed 5 bases, J shed 8 bases, and the junction held 14 bases outside the gene matches. CDR3 length equals 17 residues. The CDR3 loop is CASSPSRDRGSMDEQFF. The CDR3 region has the DNA TGTGCCAGCAGTCCCAGCCGGGACAGGGGGTCGATGGATGAGCAGTTCTTC.

This chain connects TRBV20-1 to TRBJ2-5; D not certain. V lost 1 base and J lost 5, with 20 bases in between. CDR3 length: 16 residues. Per germline, CDR1 DFQATT and CDR2 SNEGSKA (reference sequence). DNA of the CDR3: TGCAGTGCTAGAGGTGGATTAGCTGGATTTCAGGAGACCCAGTACTTC. This gives the protein CSARGGLAGFQETQYF.

The sample holds many counts of this clonotype. This sequence joins TRBV5-1 and TRBJ2-7, with D possibly matching TRBD2 (6 bases). The CDR3 runs to 14 residues. V was shortened by 2 bases and J by 0 bases, with 9 bases between the two germline ends. Germline CDR1 and CDR2: SGHRS and YFSETQ. Here the CDR3 DNA reads TGCGCCAGCAGCTTTGCGGGATTCTCCTACGAGCAGTACTTC. This codes for CASSFAGFSYEQYF.

This clonotype was detected ten times or more. V usage is TRBV9 and J usage is TRBJ2-5, with 13 bases lining up with TRBD2. The germline V gene encodes CDR1 SGDLS and CDR2 YYNGEE. The CDR3 extends over 16 amino acids. Trimming removed 3 bases from V and 5 bases from J; junction bases left unmatched: 7. For the CDR3, the DNA is TGTGCCAGCAGCGCTGGGACTAGCGGGGTCAGGGAGACCCAGTACTTC. This encodes CASSAGTSGVRETQYF.

This clonotype was seen only a few times. The chain employs TRBV2 and TRBJ2-4; tentative D call: TRBD1 (5 bases). This CDR3 has 12 amino acids. Trimming left V 7 bases short and J 7 bases short, with 11 bases between. Germline CDR1 SNHLY, CDR2 FYNNEI. CDR3 nucleotide sequence: TGTGCCAGCATGACAGAAGGCAACATTCAGTACTTC. The encoded protein is CASMTEGNIQYF.

The chain combines TRBV6-1 with TRBJ2-5; possible D gene TRBD1, 5 bases. The germline V gene has CDR1 MNHNS and CDR2 SASEGT. V lost 5 bases and J lost 3, with 16 bases in between. CDR3 length: 15 amino acids. This chain's CDR3 is CASSTRGKGKETQYF. The CDR3 DNA is TGTGCCAGCAGTACAAGGGGCAAGGGGAAAGAGACCCAGTACTTC.

The sample holds a few counts of this clonotype. The rearrangement links TRBV7-6 to TRBJ2-5, with D tentatively TRBD1 (5 bases). This CDR3 has 12 residues. Trimming removed 8 bases at V and 2 bases at J, with 9 bases between. CDR1 is SGHVS and CDR2 is FNYEAQ in the germline V gene. The chain's CDR3 is CASGASQETQYF. The DNA of the CDR3 is TGTGCCAGCGGGGCATCTCAAGAGACCCAGTACTTC.

The chain links TRBV20-1 to TRBJ2-5; the match to TRBD1 covers 8 bases. Trimming at V came to 6 bases and at J to 5 bases, leaving 14 bases not matched to a gene. Per germline, CDR1 DFQATT and CDR2 SNEGSKA (reference sequence). The CDR3 is 15 amino acids. CDR3 amino acids: CSARRTGRVGETQYF. DNA for the CDR3: TGCAGTGCACGACGGACAGGGCGGGTCGGCGAGACCCAGTACTTC.

There are a few counts of this clonotype. Written as DNA, the CDR3 is TGTGCCAGCAGCTTTCCCCTGGACTACGAGCAGTACTTC. This translates into CASSFPLDYEQYF. This chain connects TRBV5-5 to TRBJ2-7, with D unresolved. CDR1 is SGHKS, CDR2 YYEKEE, per germline (reference sequence). Trimming removed 2 bases from V and 3 bases from J, with 9 bases in between. This CDR3 has 13 residues. The full variable domain, its missing parts supplied by reference TRBV5-5 and TRBJ2-7, is DAGVTQSPTHLIKTRGQQVTLRCSPISGHKSVSWYQQVLGQGPQFIFQYYEKEERGRGNFPDRFSARQFPNYSSELNVNALLLGDSALYLCASSFPLDYEQYFGPGTRLTVT.

This clonotype has at least ten counts. The chain links TRBV5-1 to TRBJ2-3; D remains ambiguous. V lost 0 bases to trimming and J lost 7 bases, with 15 bases between them. Germline assignment: CDR1 SGHRS and CDR2 YFSETQ. This CDR3 contains 15 residues. CDR3 DNA sequence: TGCGCCAGCAGCTTGGGGACGTCCGGGCAGAATACGCAGTATTTT. This codes for CASSLGTSGQNTQYF.

This clonotype was observed at least ten times. The V call is TRBV13, the J call TRBJ1-1; no firm D call. V dropped 5 bases and J dropped 0 bases, with 10 bases sitting between them. CDR3 length: 14 amino acids. Germline V lookup: CDR1 PRHDT, CDR2 FYEKMQ (reference sequence). The chain's CDR3 is CASSHGDLNTEAFF. The CDR3 DNA follows: TGTGCCAGCAGCCATGGAGACCTGAACACTGAAGCTTTCTTT.

This clonotype was detected only a few times. The V call is TRBV6-1, the J call TRBJ1-2; TRBD1 is a possible D gene (5 bases). The CDR3 is made up of 14 amino acids. In germline, CDR1 is MNHNS, CDR2 SASEGT. Trimming pared 7 bases from V and 0 bases from J, leaving 12 bases between. The CDR3 bases are TGTGCCAGCATCGACAGTACTGCTAACTATGGCTACACCTTC. Translated, it gives CASIDSTANYGYTF.

The J gene is TRBJ2-4, the V gene TRBV5-1; TRBD2 aligns across 8 bases. Per germline, CDR1 SGHRS and CDR2 YFSETQ. This CDR3 comprises 15 residues. Trimming removed 0 bases from V and 7 bases from J; junction bases left unmatched: 6. The CDR3 region is CASSLGSSGFNIQYF. The CDR3, as DNA: TGCGCCAGCAGCTTGGGGTCTAGCGGGTTCAACATTCAGTACTTC. The full variable domain, with the rest looked up from reference TRBV5-1 and TRBJ2-4, is KAGVTQTPRYLIKTRGQQVTLSCSPISGHRSVSWYQQTPGQGLQFLFEYFSETQRNKGNFPGRFSGRQFSNSRSEMNVSTLELGDSALYLCASSLGSSGFNIQYFGAGTRLSVL.

This clonotype was counted only a few times. V and J are TRBV2 and TRBJ2-2; unclear D gene. The germline CDR1 and CDR2 sequences are SNHLY and FYNNEI. The V gene lost 6 bases and the J gene lost 0 bases, with 8 bases spanning the gap. The CDR3 is made up of 14 amino acids. In DNA, the CDR3 is TGTGCCAGCAGGGGCAGTGCGAACACCGGGGAGCTGTTTTTT. This gives the protein CASRGSANTGELFF.

This clonotype was detected only a few times. This chain uses TRBV6-1 with TRBJ2-1, with 10 bases identical to TRBD1. CDR3 length: 14 residues. Losses at the gene ends were 5 bases for V and 6 bases for J; bases not matched to a gene: 4. Germline CDR1 is MNHNS and CDR2 is SASEGT. The CDR3, as DNA: TGTGCCAGCAGTCCCGACAGGGGGCTCAATGAGCAGTTCTTC. This gives the protein CASSPDRGLNEQFF.